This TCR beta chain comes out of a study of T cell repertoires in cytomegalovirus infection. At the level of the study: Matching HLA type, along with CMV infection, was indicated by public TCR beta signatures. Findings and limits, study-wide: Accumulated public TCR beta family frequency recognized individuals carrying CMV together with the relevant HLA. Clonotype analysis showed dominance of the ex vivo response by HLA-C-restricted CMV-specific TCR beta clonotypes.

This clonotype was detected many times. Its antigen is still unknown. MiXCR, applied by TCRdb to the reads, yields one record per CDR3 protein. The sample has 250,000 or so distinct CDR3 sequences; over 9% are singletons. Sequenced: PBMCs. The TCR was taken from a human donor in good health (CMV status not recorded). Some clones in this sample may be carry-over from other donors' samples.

Here the CDR3 DNA reads TGTGCCAGCAGCTTACGGGACGGATACAATGAGCAGTTCTTC. It translates to CASSLRDGYNEQFF. The chain recombines TRBV7-2 with TRBJ2-1; the D call may be TRBD1 or TRBD2 (5 bases each). Trimming left V 2 bases short and J 4 bases short, with 9 bases between. The CDR3 contains 14 residues. In germline, CDR1 is SGHTA, CDR2 FQGNSA.